The 20 T cell receptor beta chains reported below all come from one sample, sequenced in a study of cytomegalovirus exposure and HLA in healthy donors. Here immunoSEQ multiplex PCR was the method, and the copy in TCRdb shows in-frame clones only, minus some. The sample has roughly 100,000 clones; 85% to 90% are singletons. The sample comprised PBMCs. These receptors all stem from a woman aged 18-29 years in good health and CMV-seropositive.

V and J are TRBV19 and TRBJ1-2; D not resolved. V gave up 3 bases and J gave up 7 bases, with 15 bases separating them. This CDR3 is built from 14 residues. The V gene's germline CDR1 is LNHDA and CDR2 SQIVND (reference sequence). The CDR3, as DNA: TGTGCCAGTAGTATGGTCCGGAGAGTGGGTGGCTACACCTTC. Protein: CASSMVRRVGGYTF.

The chain combines TRBV9 with TRBJ2-1; 13 nucleotides agree with TRBD2. The V and J ends lost 5 bases and 8 bases, in that order; junction bases with no gene match: 7. The CDR3 covers 15 residues. The germline V gene encodes CDR1 SGDLS and CDR2 YYNGEE. This CDR3 is CASSDRLAGGDEQFF. The DNA of the CDR3 is TGTGCCAGCAGTGATCGACTAGCGGGAGGAGATGAGCAGTTCTTC. Complete variable domain (other parts from reference TRBV9 and TRBJ2-1): DSGVTQTPKHLITATGQRVTLRCSPRSGDLSVYWYQQSLDQGLQFLIQYYNGEERAKGNILERFSAQQFPDLHSELNLSSLELGDSALYFCASSDRLAGGDEQFFGPGTRLTVL.

The V gene is TRBV10-2, the J gene TRBJ2-1; 8 positions agree with TRBD2. Germline CDR1 WSHSY, CDR2 SAAADI. The trim removed 6 bases at V and 4 bases at J, leaving 11 bases unmatched. The CDR3 is 16 amino acids. The CDR3 nucleotides read TGCGCCAGCAGGCATCAGGGACTAGAAGCATACAATGAGCAGTTCTTC. Encoded protein: CASRHQGLEAYNEQFF.

The V call is TRBV5-1, the J call TRBJ2-7, with no clear D. CDR3 length: 14 amino acids. V gave up 0 bases and J gave up 1 base, with 8 bases separating them. Looked up from germline, CDR1 is SGHRS and CDR2 is YFSETQ. The CDR3 sequence is CASSLEDWSYEQYF. Written as DNA, the CDR3 is TGCGCCAGCAGCTTGGAAGACTGGTCCTACGAGCAGTACTTC.

The rearrangement uses TRBV11-3 and TRBJ2-2, with D possibly TRBD1 on 6 matching bases. Germline V gene sequence: CDR1 SGHNT, CDR2 YENEEA. CDR3 size: 15 residues. V lost 8 bases and J 6 bases, leaving 19 bases between the germline ends. The CDR3 reads CASGNRARLAGELFF. CDR3 nucleotides: TGTGCCAGCGGAAACAGGGCGCGCTTGGCCGGGGAGCTGTTTTTT.

CDR3 in amino acids: CASSISGTGGGSYEQYF. In nucleotides, the CDR3 is TGCGCCAGCAGCATCTCAGGGACAGGGGGCGGCAGCTACGAGCAGTACTTC. This chain connects TRBV5-1 to TRBJ2-7, with 12 bases fitting TRBD1. Trimming at V came to 4 bases and at J to 3 bases, leaving 11 bases not matched to a gene. The CDR3 has 17 amino acids. In germline, CDR1 is SGHRS, CDR2 YFSETQ. The full variable domain, completed using reference TRBV5-1 and TRBJ2-7, is KAGVTQTPRYLIKTRGQQVTLSCSPISGHRSVSWYQQTPGQGLQFLFEYFSETQRNKGNFPGRFSGRQFSNSRSEMNVSTLELGDSALYLCASSISGTGGGSYEQYFGPGTRLTVT.

V gene TRBV6-5 combines with J gene TRBJ2-7; no clear D. CDR1 MNHEY and CDR2 SVGAGI come from the germline V gene. The CDR3 totals 14 residues. Between the trimmed V and J ends, which lost 5 bases and 2 bases, there was a span of 13 bases. This chain's CDR3 is CASSEEWQAYEQYF. The DNA for the CDR3 is TGTGCCAGCAGTGAAGAATGGCAGGCCTACGAGCAGTACTTC.

The rearrangement uses TRBV15 and TRBJ2-1; 14 bases are a match to TRBD2. The CDR3 contains 14 residues. Germline CDR1 and CDR2: LNHNV and YYDKDF (reference sequence). Trimming took 4 bases from V and 15 from J; bases not matched to a gene: 8. CDR3 region: CATSIRLAGGPRFF. In DNA form, the CDR3 reads TGTGCCACCAGCATACGACTAGCGGGAGGGCCTAGGTTCTTC.

The chain has TRBV11-2 and TRBJ2-3; 9 nucleotides align to TRBD2. After removal of 7 bases from V and 6 bases from J, the junction contained 14 bases not matched to a gene. The CDR3 is made up of 16 amino acids. CDR1 SGHAT and CDR2 FQNNGV come from the germline V gene. The CDR3 spells CASTLQGLAGLDTQYF. The DNA for the CDR3 is TGTGCCAGCACCCTACAGGGACTAGCAGGTCTGGATACGCAGTATTTT. The full variable domain, in which reference TRBV11-2 and TRBJ2-3 provide the parts outside the CDR3, is EAGVAQSPRYKIIEKRQSVAFWCNPISGHATLYWYQQILGQGPKLLIQFQNNGVVDDSQLPKDRFSAERLKGVDSTLKIQPAKLEDSAVYLCASTLQGLAGLDTQYFGPGTRLTVL.

The CDR3 sequence is CASSLTGARFYNEQFF. CDR3 coding DNA: TGCGCCAGCAGCCTTACAGGGGCGCGATTCTACAATGAGCAGTTCTTC. The chain recombines TRBV5-1 with TRBJ2-1; 7 bases are shared with TRBD1. CDR1 is SGHRS, CDR2 YFSETQ, per germline. The CDR3 is made up of 16 amino acids. Trimming at V came to 4 bases and at J to 3 bases, leaving 10 bases not matched to a gene.

This chain joins TRBV27 and TRBJ2-3; D gene uncertain. The V and J ends lost 1 base and 2 bases respectively, with 10 bases between them. Per germline, CDR1 MNHEY and CDR2 SMNVEV (reference sequence). CDR3 length equals 15 residues. The CDR3 DNA follows: TGTGCCAGCAGTTTATTTGGCACCCCCACAGATACGCAGTATTTT. The encoded protein is CASSLFGTPTDTQYF.

In its sample, this clone was seen a few times. The chain carries TRBV19 and TRBJ1-1, with 9 bases that match TRBD1. CDR3 length: 13 amino acids. V was pared by 5 bases and J by 7 bases, with 5 bases of the junction left unmatched. The germline V gene has CDR1 LNHDA and CDR2 SQIVND (reference sequence). The CDR3 DNA sequence: TGTGCCAGTAGTGCCCGGGACAGGGATGAAGCTTTCTTT. Its translation: CASSARDRDEAFF.

CDR3 bases: TGTGCCAGCACAAGTCGAGACAGGGTCAATCAGCCCCAGCATTTT. Translation gives CASTSRDRVNQPQHF. V usage is TRBV28 and J usage is TRBJ1-5, with TRBD1 matching 7 bases. The CDR3 consists of 15 residues. The junction had 9 bases not matched to a gene; V was cut back by 7 bases and J by 3 bases. CDR1 and CDR2 (germline): MDHEN, SYDVKM.

The gene calls are TRBV6-4 and TRBJ2-1; 7 positions match TRBD1. The germline V gene encodes CDR1 MRHNA and CDR2 SNTAGT. With 0 bases clipped from V and 4 bases from J, the junction kept 3 bases outside the gene matches. The CDR3 runs 15 residues. The CDR3 coding sequence is TGTGCCAGCAGTGACTCAACAGGGGAGTACAATGAGCAGTTCTTC. Its translation is CASSDSTGEYNEQFF.

V and J are TRBV4-1 and TRBJ2-5; D is ambiguous. The V end lost 1 base, the J end lost 5 bases, and 11 bases lay between the germline ends. This CDR3 region has 14 residues. Germline lookup yields CDR1 MGHRA and CDR2 YSYEKL. As DNA, the CDR3 is TGCGCCAGCAGCCAAGGACTCCCTGTGGAGACCCAGTACTTC. Encoded protein: CASSQGLPVETQYF.

This chain joins TRBV2 and TRBJ1-1; D unclear. Trimming left V 0 bases short and J 3 bases short, with 8 bases between. CDR3 size: 14 residues. CDR1 is SNHLY and CDR2 is FYNNEI in the germline V gene. For the CDR3, the DNA is TGTGCCAGCAGTGAAGCCATAAGAGACACTGAAGCTTTCTTT. Protein product: CASSEAIRDTEAFF.

The V gene is TRBV28, the J gene TRBJ2-7; 9 bases agree with TRBD1. The ends lost 10 bases at V and 8 bases at J; junction bases unmatched: 15. The CDR3 covers 14 residues. Germline CDR1 and CDR2: MDHEN and SYDVKM. The CDR3 protein is CATYQGQGQYQQYF. DNA of the CDR3: TGTGCCACCTATCAGGGACAGGGTCAATACCAGCAGTACTTC.

V is TRBV10-3 and J is TRBJ2-7; no definite D call. V was pared by 9 bases and J by 4 bases, with 16 bases between. Looked up from germline, CDR1 is ENHRY and CDR2 is SYGVKD. There are 13 residues in the CDR3. CDR3 loop: CAINVAPNYEQYF. The CDR3 DNA follows: TGTGCCATAAATGTAGCCCCAAATTACGAGCAGTACTTC.

This sequence joins TRBV30 and TRBJ2-7; no reliable D call. The V gene lost 0 bases and the J gene lost 6 bases, with 6 bases spanning the gap. The CDR3 consists of 11 residues. Per the germline V gene, CDR1 is GTSNPN and CDR2 is SVGIG (reference sequence). For the CDR3, the DNA is TGTGCCTGGAGTGTACAACGCGAGCAGTACTTC. Its translation is CAWSVQREQYF. The whole variable domain, filled in from reference TRBV30 and TRBJ2-7, reads SQTIHQWPATLVQPVGSPLSLECTVEGTSNPNLYWYRQAAGRGLQLLFYSVGIGQISSEVPQNLSASRPQDRQFILSSKKLLLSDSGFYLCAWSVQREQYFGPGTRLTVT.

CDR3: CASSPGGYYNEQFF. Here the CDR3 DNA reads TGTGCCAGTAGTCCAGGGGGGTACTACAATGAGCAGTTCTTC. V gene TRBV19 combines with J gene TRBJ2-1, with D perhaps TRBD1 (7 bases). CDR1 and CDR2 from the germline V gene are LNHDA and SQIVND (reference sequence). V was pared by 5 bases and J by 3 bases, with 11 bases between. The CDR3 extends over 14 amino acids.